This paragraph covers one TCR beta chain sequence. Profiled with immunoSEQ multiplex PCR; TCRdb holds only in-frame clones, not every one. The data contain more than 110,000 clones, approximately 80% of them seen just once; the ten biggest clones take up roughly 8.3%. The CDR3 length is 12 residues. CDR1 and CDR2 (germline): MDHEN, SYDVKM. V gave up 7 bases and J gave up 12 bases; unmatched junction bases: 8. This sample was taken from a study of blood T cell repertoires in COVID-19. Study background: The cDNA or gDNA used as material had been derived from T cells, B-cell-depleted T cells, or PBMCs.

The sample comprised peripheral blood. The receptor comes from a woman aged 80 or over in a cohort sampled during active or convalescent COVID-19. V and J are TRBV28 and TRBJ2-3; TRBD1 aligns across 9 bases. This CDR3 reads CASTERGQGQYF. CDR3 coding DNA: TGTGCCAGCACCGAAAGGGGACAGGGTCAGTATTTT.